Sequencing of this TCR beta chain was carried out in a study of T cell responses to AZD1222 COVID-19 vaccine. CDR1 and CDR2 (germline): LGHNA, YSLEER. This CDR3 is built from 16 residues. The junction had 4 bases not matched to a gene; V was cut back by 0 bases and J by 6 bases. This clone has only one observation. TCRdb keeps only in-frame clones here, not all; method: immunoSEQ multiplex PCR. Found here are 130,000 to 150,000 clones, around 90% of them singletons; the top ten hold around 5.2%. Material: peripheral blood, obtained on day 0 of AZD1222 vaccination. V usage is TRBV4-3 and J usage is TRBJ1-5; 11 nucleotides align to TRBD1. This sequence was found in an adult in good health. The CDR3 DNA reads as TGCGCCAGCAGCCAAGATTTCGGGACAGGGGGTCAGCCCCAGCATTTT. Amino acids: CASSQDFGTGGQPQHF.